This T cell receptor (beta chain) derives from a study of T cell changes during pregnancy in multiple sclerosis. Assay: immunoSEQ multiplex PCR; the TCRdb copy retains only in-frame clones and omits some. The table records 40,000 to 60,000 clones, 75% to 90% of them present only once. This CDR3 comprises 13 residues. The germline CDR1 and CDR2 sequences are SNHLY and FYNNEI. Trimming cost V 6 bases and J 6 bases; bases outside gene matches: 5. This chain links TRBV2 with TRBJ1-2, with 9 nucleotides matching TRBD1. Here the sequenced sample was peripheral blood, taken in the first trimester of pregnancy. The sequence came from a female donor in good health, enrolled as a control in a pregnancy study. In nucleotides, the CDR3 is TGTGCCAGCAGGGGACAGGGCCCCAATGGCTACACCTTC. This gives the protein CASRGQGPNGYTF.